The clone carrying this TCR beta chain was counted many times. Time point indicated: after trial treatment. Described treatment: LDRT plus nivolumab, ipilimumab, low-dose cyclophosphamide and aspirin (RACIN trial). Each eligible patient had an advanced solid tumor, and these tumors lacked tumor-infiltrating lymphocytes. TRAV- and TRBV-specific primers primed first-strand cDNA, covering alpha and beta chains. TCRs were amplified for 20 to 25 PCR cycles with a constant-region primer and V-primer adapter. Amplification (by in vitro transcription) was performed on isolated mRNA. One entry per CDR3 protein results from TCRdb running MiXCR on the reads. The sample shows roughly 95,000 distinct CDR3 sequences, 20% to 25% of them seen only once. The V and J ends lost 7 bases and 0 bases respectively, with 13 bases between them. The germline V gene encodes CDR1 SNHLY and CDR2 FYNNEI. This CDR3 is 16 amino acids long.

This record comes from a study of low-dose radiotherapy and immunotherapy resistance in tumors. As for the study in general: A dose of 300 mg of oral aspirin was taken by patients daily for four cycles from cycle 1 day 1.

The receptor was isolated from a female donor with ovarian cancer. The specimen was PBMCs, collected after low-dose radiotherapy plus immunotherapy. The rearrangement uses TRBV2 and TRBJ1-6, with no clear D. The CDR3 DNA is TGTGCCAGCACCCTGACCGAAAACTCCTATAATTCACCCCTCCACTTT. Its translation: CASTLTENSYNSPLHF.